Reported below is one TCR beta chain. Its antigen remains unidentified. Looked up from germline, CDR1 is MNHEY and CDR2 is SVGEGT. This CDR3 has 15 amino acids. V was clipped by 6 bases and J by 4 bases; unmatched bases: 11. The entry originates in a study of T cell responses to AZD1222 COVID-19 vaccine. General study findings and limits: Baseline seropositivity characterized only a handful of AZD1222 recipients. Donors in the cohort were predominantly white British and more often female, and clonal diversity was possibly underestimated. Spike-specific TCR breadth rose after two AZD1222 doses, and depth rose as well.

Clones were sequenced by immunoSEQ multiplex PCR, and TCRdb holds only the in-frame ones, with some missing. The sample includes under 95,000 clones, around 86% of them seen just once. The receptor was isolated from an adult in good health. Sequencing used peripheral blood, obtained on day 0 of AZD1222 vaccination. The V call is TRBV6-2 or TRBV6-3, the J call TRBJ2-7; 8 nucleotides align to TRBD2. Written as DNA, the CDR3 is TGTGCCAGCAGCTCCATCCGGGGGGGCCGGTACGAGCAGTACTTC. Translation: CASSSIRGGRYEQYF.